The 32 T cell receptor beta chains below come from one sample, sequenced in a study of cytomegalovirus exposure and HLA in healthy donors (dated by TCRdb to the late 2010s). To prepare the library, the immunoSEQ multiplex PCR assay was applied. The table was pulled from immuneACCESS by TCRdb, which kept in-frame rearrangements only. Such tables lose some clones; where checked, under half of the loss comes from unresolved V genes, and the rest has no known cause. In all, the sample holds tens of thousands of clones, and approximately 94% of those were seen once. The top ten hold roughly 3.2% of the sample. The sample consisted of PBMCs. The receptors were gathered from a woman between 18 and 29 years old in good health and CMV-seropositive.

The chain employs TRBV6-5 and TRBJ1-5; 9 bases are a match to TRBD1. The trim removed 6 bases at V and 6 bases at J, leaving 9 bases unmatched. The CDR3 sequence is 15 residues long. CDR1 and CDR2 (germline): MNHEY, SVGAGI. The CDR3 bases are TGTGCCAGCAGACCCGGACAGGGGAGTGGTCAGCCCCAGCATTTT. As protein: CASRPGQGSGQPQHF.

The chain carries TRBV11-2 and TRBJ2-1; 8 bases fit TRBD2. V shed 1 base, J shed 3 bases, and the junction held 2 bases outside the gene matches. This CDR3 has 15 amino acids. Germline V gene sequence: CDR1 SGHAT, CDR2 FQNNGV. CDR3 sequence: CASSLVAGLYNEQFF. The CDR3 coding sequence is TGTGCCAGCAGCTTAGTAGCGGGGCTCTACAATGAGCAGTTCTTC. The whole variable domain, remainder taken from reference TRBV11-2 and TRBJ2-1, is EAGVAQSPRYKIIEKRQSVAFWCNPISGHATLYWYQQILGQGPKLLIQFQNNGVVDDSQLPKDRFSAERLKGVDSTLKIQPAKLEDSAVYLCASSLVAGLYNEQFFGPGTRLTVL.

The V gene is TRBV5-5, the J gene TRBJ2-1, with TRBD2 identical over 11 bases. The CDR3 runs to 16 residues. The J segment lost 11 bases and the V segment lost 1 base, leaving 11 bases of the junction unmatched. Germline V lookup: CDR1 SGHKS, CDR2 YYEKEE (reference sequence). The CDR3 protein is CASSLTSASGGTKQFF. CDR3 in DNA: TGTGCCAGCAGCTTGACGAGCGCTAGCGGGGGGACTAAGCAGTTCTTC.

This clone was counted once. The chain joins TRBV2 to TRBJ2-3; 11 bases map to TRBD2. Unmatched junction bases numbered 7, after V lost 9 bases and J lost 5 bases. The CDR3 is 14 amino acids. CDR1 is SNHLY and CDR2 is FYNNEI in the germline V gene. Written as DNA, the CDR3 is TGTGCCAGAGCTAGCGGGAGGAAAGGAGATACGCAGTATTTT. This encodes CARASGRKGDTQYF.

V is TRBV5-1 and J is TRBJ2-7; the D gene is possibly TRBD1 (5 bases). Per germline, CDR1 SGHRS and CDR2 YFSETQ. CDR3 length: 17 residues. Trimming shortened V by 2 bases and J by 7 bases, and 25 bases separated the two germline ends. CDR3 bases: TGCGCCAGCAGCTTAAACGACTGGGGCCAGGGTGCTGGAGAGCAGTACTTC. Protein sequence: CASSLNDWGQGAGEQYF.

The CDR3 loop reads CAWRQGNSYNEQFF. The DNA for the CDR3 is TGTGCCTGGAGACAGGGCAACTCCTACAATGAGCAGTTCTTC. The rearrangement joins TRBV30 to TRBJ2-1; TRBD1 is a possible D gene (6 bases). Germline V gene lookup returns CDR1 GTSNPN and CDR2 SVGIG (reference sequence). This CDR3 contains 14 residues. Trimming removed 3 bases from V and 0 bases from J, with 9 bases in between.

The rearrangement uses TRBV6-1 and TRBJ2-2, with D perhaps matching TRBD1 (6 bases). Looked up from germline, CDR1 is MNHNS and CDR2 is SASEGT. Trimming removed 8 bases at V and 0 bases at J, with 10 bases between. The CDR3 loop spans 14 amino acids. CDR3 bases: TGTGCCAGCCTTAGACAGGCGAACACCGGGGAGCTGTTTTTT. Protein: CASLRQANTGELFF.

The chain links TRBV6-5 to TRBJ2-7, with D hard to call. The V gene's germline CDR1 is MNHEY and CDR2 SVGAGI. V lost 7 bases to trimming and J lost 7 bases, with 8 bases between them. The CDR3 length is 10 residues. CDR3 nucleotides: TGTGCCAGCAACCACTTGGAGCAGTACTTC. It is translated as CASNHLEQYF.

This rearrangement joins TRBV11-2 to TRBJ1-1, with D unresolved. CDR1 is SGHAT, CDR2 FQNNGV, per germline. Trimming removed 2 bases from V and 1 base from J, with 5 bases in between. This CDR3 is 13 amino acids long. Here the CDR3 reads CASSLRENTEAFF. The CDR3 coding sequence is TGTGCCAGCAGCTTACGAGAGAACACTGAAGCTTTCTTT.

The genes are TRBV6-4 and TRBJ1-6; 7 bases fit TRBD1. Germline loops: CDR1 MRHNA, CDR2 SNTAGT. V was clipped by 5 bases and J by 5 bases; unmatched bases: 3. The CDR3 covers 14 residues. CDR3 loop: CASSLQGNNSPLHF. CDR3 nucleotide sequence: TGTGCCAGCAGTCTACAGGGGAATAATTCACCCCTCCACTTT.

This chain connects TRBV7-2 to TRBJ1-3; D remains ambiguous. Between the trimmed V and J ends, which lost 5 bases and 2 bases, there was a span of 10 bases. This CDR3 spans 14 amino acids. In germline, CDR1 is SGHTA, CDR2 FQGNSA. CDR3 sequence reads: CASSQSTPGNTIYF. CDR3 bases: TGTGCCAGCAGCCAAAGCACTCCTGGAAACACCATATATTTT.

In its sample, this clone was seen a few times. This chain links TRBV27 with TRBJ1-2; D gene ambiguous. The V and J ends lost 3 bases and 5 bases respectively, with 13 bases between them. The CDR3 runs 14 residues. Germline CDR1 and CDR2: MNHEY and SMNVEV (reference sequence). The CDR3 is CASSFEGWRYGYTF. The CDR3 nucleotides are TGTGCCAGCAGTTTTGAGGGCTGGCGGTATGGCTACACCTTC.

The chain links TRBV7-8 to TRBJ2-5; a possible D gene is TRBD1 (6 bases). Germline V gene sequence: CDR1 SGHVS, CDR2 FQNEAQ. The germline V and J ends were trimmed by 3 bases and 5 bases, with 16 bases remaining between them. This CDR3 has 15 residues. The CDR3 nucleotides read TGTGCCAGCAGCTTGCGTACACAGGGCCCGGAGACCCAGTACTTC. This sequence encodes CASSLRTQGPETQYF.

The chain combines TRBV18 with TRBJ2-7, with D unclear. The CDR3 spans 12 residues. The V gene's germline CDR1 is KGHSH and CDR2 LQKENI. V dropped 2 bases and J dropped 4 bases, with 6 bases sitting between them. The CDR3 is CASSPAEYEQYF. CDR3 coding DNA: TGTGCCAGCTCACCAGCAGAATACGAGCAGTACTTC.

The V gene is TRBV2, the J gene TRBJ2-3; D perhaps matches TRBD1 (6 bases). The germline V gene has CDR1 SNHLY and CDR2 FYNNEI. V was shortened by 6 bases and J by 3 bases, with 10 bases between the two germline ends. The CDR3 contains 13 residues. CDR3 sequence reads: CASRPQGTDTQYF. CDR3 bases: TGTGCCAGCAGGCCACAGGGAACAGATACGCAGTATTTT.

The gene calls are TRBV11-2 and TRBJ1-2; TRBD1 matches at 7 bases. Germline V gene data show CDR1 as SGHAT and CDR2 as FQNNGV. The J segment lost 2 bases and the V segment lost 4 bases, leaving 10 bases of the junction unmatched. This CDR3 is built from 16 residues. CDR3 sequence reads: CASSSQGQIRNYGYTF. CDR3 DNA sequence: TGTGCCAGCAGCTCTCAGGGACAGATAAGAAACTATGGCTACACCTTC. Full variable domain (remainder filled in from reference TRBV11-2 and TRBJ1-2): EAGVAQSPRYKIIEKRQSVAFWCNPISGHATLYWYQQILGQGPKLLIQFQNNGVVDDSQLPKDRFSAERLKGVDSTLKIQPAKLEDSAVYLCASSSQGQIRNYGYTFGSGTRLTVV.

The rearrangement links TRBV19 to TRBJ2-3; TRBD2 agrees at 9 bases. Germline loops: CDR1 LNHDA, CDR2 SQIVND (reference sequence). The junction had 11 bases not matched to a gene; V was cut back by 5 bases and J by 2 bases. The CDR3 extends over 17 amino acids. CDR3 region: CASSSTTSGSPTDTQYF. Written as DNA, the CDR3 is TGTGCCAGTAGTTCAACGACTAGCGGCTCCCCCACAGATACGCAGTATTTT.

The chain employs TRBV19 and TRBJ1-3; D gene unclear. Germline V gene sequence: CDR1 LNHDA, CDR2 SQIVND (reference sequence). V was trimmed by 3 bases and J by 5 bases, leaving 5 bases between them. The CDR3 spans 12 residues. The CDR3 nucleotides are TGTGCCAGTAGTATGAAGCGAAACACCATATATTTT. Its translation is CASSMKRNTIYF.

The rearrangement links TRBV5-4 to TRBJ2-2; possible D gene TRBD2, 5 bases. The CDR3 loop spans 16 amino acids. Deletions cut 1 base from V and 4 bases from J, with 14 bases between. Germline-derived CDR1 and CDR2 are SGHNT and YYREEE (reference sequence). CDR3 coding DNA: TGTGCCAGCAGCTTGAAACCGCCCGAGGGCACCGGGGAGCTGTTTTTT. This gives the protein CASSLKPPEGTGELFF.

This clone was counted once. This rearrangement joins TRBV13 to TRBJ2-3; 13 nucleotides line up with TRBD2. This CDR3 is 18 amino acids long. Germline loops: CDR1 PRHDT, CDR2 FYEKMQ (reference sequence). The V segment lost 5 bases and the J segment 2 bases; nucleotides outside the gene matches: 10. The CDR3 protein is CASSRGLAGARVTDTQYF. In DNA, the CDR3 is TGTGCCAGCAGCCGCGGACTAGCGGGAGCGAGGGTCACAGATACGCAGTATTTT.

The chain uses TRBV7-3 and TRBJ2-7; the match to TRBD2 covers 7 bases. Germline values: CDR1 SGHTA, CDR2 FQGTGA. The V and J ends lost 5 bases and 3 bases, in that order; junction bases with no gene match: 7. The CDR3 covers 14 residues. CDR3 region: CASSPTAGIYEQYF. The CDR3 DNA reads as TGTGCCAGCAGCCCAACAGCGGGAATCTACGAGCAGTACTTC. The full variable domain, completed using reference TRBV7-3 and TRBJ2-7, is GAGVSQTPSNKVTEKGKYVELRCDPISGHTALYWYRQSLGQGPEFLIYFQGTGAADDSGLPNDRFFAVRPEGSVSTLKIQRTERGDSAVYLCASSPTAGIYEQYFGPGTRLTVT.

The CDR3 DNA is TGTGCCATCAGTCGTGAGAATCAGCCCCAGCATTTT. This codes for CAISRENQPQHF. The chain combines TRBV10-3 with TRBJ1-5; the D is unclear. Trimming removed 5 bases at V and 4 bases at J, with 6 bases between. From germline, CDR1 is ENHRY and CDR2 SYGVKD. This CDR3 spans 12 amino acids.

The chain links TRBV4-2 to TRBJ2-7; TRBD1 might be the D (7 bases). Trimming pared 0 bases from V and 2 bases from J, leaving 14 bases between. The CDR3 contains 16 residues. Per germline, CDR1 LGHNA and CDR2 YNFKEQ. CDR3 nucleotide sequence: TGTGCCAGCAGCCAAGATGGAGGGCAGGGGGCCTACGAGCAGTACTTC. Translation gives CASSQDGGQGAYEQYF.

The chain uses TRBV19 and TRBJ2-1, with D uncertain. Deletions cut 3 bases from V and 4 bases from J, with 7 bases between. Germline V gives CDR1 LNHDA, CDR2 SQIVND (reference sequence). The CDR3 loop spans 13 amino acids. DNA for the CDR3: TGTGCCAGTAGTATGTTCAGTTACAATGAGCAGTTCTTC. Translated, it gives CASSMFSYNEQFF. Using reference TRBV19 and TRBJ2-1 for the parts outside the CDR3, the full variable domain is DGGITQSPKYLFRKEGQNVTLSCEQNLNHDAMYWYRQDPGQGLRLIYYSQIVNDFQKGDIAEGYSVSREKKESFPLTVTSAQKNPTAFYLCASSMFSYNEQFFGPGTRLTVL.

The chain is built from TRBV9 and TRBJ1-1; 11 nucleotides align to TRBD1. The J segment lost 7 bases and the V segment lost 3 bases, leaving 11 bases of the junction unmatched. Germline CDR1 reads SGDLS; CDR2 reads YYNGEE. This CDR3 has 16 residues. The CDR3 bases are TGTGCCAGCAGCGCCGGGACAGGGGGAAGGGAAGGTGAAGCTTTCTTT. This translates into CASSAGTGGREGEAFF.

This clone was found a few times. This chain uses TRBV15 with TRBJ1-2; maybe TRBD1 (5 bases). The V and J ends lost 0 bases and 4 bases respectively, with 12 bases between them. The CDR3 contains 15 residues. Per the germline V gene, CDR1 is LNHNV and CDR2 is YYDKDF (reference sequence). In DNA, the CDR3 is TGTGCCACCAGCAGAGATACACAGGCGGTCTATGGCTACACCTTC. Its translation is CATSRDTQAVYGYTF.

The V gene is TRBV2, the J gene TRBJ2-7, with D perhaps matching TRBD1 (5 bases). V shed 2 bases and J shed 1 base, with 12 bases lying between them. Per germline, CDR1 SNHLY and CDR2 FYNNEI. This CDR3 spans 15 amino acids. The CDR3 DNA reads TGTGCCAGCAGTGAACGTAGGGGAAGATCCTACGAGCAGTACTTC. Amino acid sequence: CASSERRGRSYEQYF.

This chain links TRBV27 with TRBJ2-3; 7 nucleotides align to TRBD1. After removal of 6 bases from V and 2 bases from J, the junction contained 5 bases not matched to a gene. This CDR3 region has 14 residues. Germline assignment: CDR1 MNHEY and CDR2 SMNVEV (reference sequence). The CDR3 region is CASRLGGPTDTQYF. CDR3 DNA sequence: TGTGCCAGCAGGTTAGGGGGCCCCACAGATACGCAGTATTTT.

This clone appeared once. The chain joins TRBV5-4 to TRBJ2-3, with D uncertain. CDR3 length: 12 residues. Germline CDR1 and CDR2: SGHNT and YYREEE (reference sequence). The V end was cut by 0 bases, the J end by 5 bases, with 4 bases between. The CDR3 sequence: CASSLALDTQYF. CDR3 DNA: TGTGCCAGCAGCTTGGCCTTAGATACGCAGTATTTT.

The chain uses TRBV7-9 and TRBJ2-1, with D hard to call. Germline assignment: CDR1 SEHNR and CDR2 FQNEAQ (reference sequence). The V gene lost 2 bases and the J gene lost 15 bases, with 11 bases spanning the gap. The CDR3 extends over 11 amino acids. This CDR3 is CASSLSSGRFF. In DNA form, the CDR3 reads TGTGCCAGCAGCTTATCATCAGGTCGGTTCTTC.

This sequence joins TRBV4-3 and TRBJ1-5, with 7 bases fitting TRBD1. The CDR3 sequence is 13 residues long. Germline V gives CDR1 LGHNA, CDR2 YSLEER. After removal of 3 bases from V and 6 bases from J, the junction contained 2 bases not matched to a gene. In nucleotides, the CDR3 is TGCGCCAGCAGCCATTACAGGGGTCAGCCCCAGCATTTT. It translates to CASSHYRGQPQHF.

The CDR3 protein is CASSIVLKGEKLFF. CDR3 sequence (DNA): TGTGCCAGTAGTATCGTCCTAAAGGGGGAAAAACTGTTTTTT. V gene TRBV19 combines with J gene TRBJ1-4, with a weak D call TRBD1 (5 bases). There are 14 residues in the CDR3. V dropped 3 bases and J dropped 8 bases, with 13 bases sitting between them. From germline, CDR1 is LNHDA and CDR2 SQIVND (reference sequence).